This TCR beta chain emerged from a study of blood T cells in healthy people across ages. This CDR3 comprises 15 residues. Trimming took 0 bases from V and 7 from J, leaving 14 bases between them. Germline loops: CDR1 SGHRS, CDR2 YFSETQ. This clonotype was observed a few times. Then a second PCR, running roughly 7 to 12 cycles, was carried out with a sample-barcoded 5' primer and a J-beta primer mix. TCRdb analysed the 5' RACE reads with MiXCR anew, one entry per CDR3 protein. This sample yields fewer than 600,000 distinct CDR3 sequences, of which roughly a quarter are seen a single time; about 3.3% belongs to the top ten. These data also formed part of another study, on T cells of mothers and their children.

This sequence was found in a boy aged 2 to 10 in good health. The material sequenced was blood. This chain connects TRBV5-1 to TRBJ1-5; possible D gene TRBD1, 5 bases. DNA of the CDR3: TGCGCCAGCAGCTTGGATGGGACGGCCCCCCAGCCCCAGCATTTT. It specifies CASSLDGTAPQPQHF.